One sample yielded the 29 T cell receptor beta chains listed below, sequenced in a study of cytotoxic CD8 clonotypes in ibrutinib-treated CLL (dated by TCRdb to about 2021). Library preparation was by the immunoSEQ multiplex PCR assay. TCRdb retrieved this table from immuneACCESS and kept in-frame rearrangements only. Not all clones are present; in checked studies, unresolved V genes account for under half, and no reason is known for the remainder. The sample has 97,000 or so clones on record, around 80% of them singletons. The top ten clonotypes cover 25% to 35% of the sample. Interpreted using the paper, the time point label stands for: approximately 11 months on ibrutinib. Sequenced here: PBMCs, sampled after 12 months of ibrutinib treatment. All receptors come from a human donor with chronic lymphocytic leukemia.

V gene TRBV5-1 combines with J gene TRBJ1-2, with 9 bases fitting TRBD1. Looked up from germline, CDR1 is SGHRS and CDR2 is YFSETQ. J lost 2 bases, V lost 4 bases, and 6 bases had no gene match. This CDR3 is 15 amino acids long. CDR3 amino acids: CASSQQDRGNYGYTF. The DNA for the CDR3 is TGCGCCAGCAGCCAACAGGACAGGGGAAACTATGGCTACACCTTC.

The rearrangement joins TRBV5-4 to TRBJ2-7; possibly TRBD1 for D (6 bases). Germline CDR1 reads SGHNT; CDR2 reads YYREEE (reference sequence). The CDR3 is 15 amino acids. The V and J ends lost 3 bases and 0 bases respectively, with 13 bases between them. The CDR3 DNA reads TGTGCCAGCAGCTCTCCGGACAGAGGCTCCTACGAGCAGTACTTC. This gives the protein CASSSPDRGSYEQYF.

The chain links TRBV5-6 to TRBJ1-6; D gene ambiguous. CDR3 size: 16 residues. Germline CDR1 and CDR2: SGHDT and YYEEEE. Between the trimmed V and J ends, which lost 4 bases and 4 bases, there was a span of 15 bases. The CDR3 protein is CASSLPLGLYNSPLHF. CDR3 coding DNA: TGTGCCAGCAGCCTCCCCCTTGGCCTGTATAATTCACCCCTCCACTTT.

This chain connects TRBV29-1 to TRBJ1-1; D is unresolved. Germline V gives CDR1 SQVTM, CDR2 ANQGSEA. Between the trimmed V and J ends, which lost 7 bases and 1 base, there was a span of 10 bases. The CDR3 is made up of 12 amino acids. The CDR3 is CSGADQNTEAFF. Written as DNA, the CDR3 is TGCAGCGGGGCTGACCAGAACACTGAAGCTTTCTTT.

The chain employs TRBV5-1 and TRBJ1-4, with D perhaps matching TRBD1 (6 bases). The CDR3 extends over 14 amino acids. Trimming removed 2 bases from V and 7 bases from J, with 12 bases in between. Per the germline V gene, CDR1 is SGHRS and CDR2 is YFSETQ. CDR3 sequence (DNA): TGCGCCAGCAGCTTCGGGGGGCGAGGTGAAAAACTGTTTTTT. Protein product: CASSFGGRGEKLFF.

This clone was observed a handful of times. The gene calls are TRBV7-9 and TRBJ1-6; D is ambiguous. CDR3 length equals 18 residues. Trimming took off 5 bases at V and 6 bases at J, with 23 bases between the two ends. Germline V gene sequence: CDR1 SEHNR, CDR2 FQNEAQ (reference sequence). The CDR3 region is CASSRIGAIQPGNSPLHF. The CDR3 bases are TGTGCCAGCAGCCGTATTGGCGCCATCCAACCCGGTAATTCACCCCTCCACTTT.

This chain links TRBV27 with TRBJ1-5; 9 bases fit TRBD1. This CDR3 region has 17 residues. Germline CDR1 is MNHEY and CDR2 is SMNVEV (reference sequence). V lost 5 bases to trimming and J lost 3 bases; unmatched junction nucleotides: 11. The CDR3 reads CASSPSDRGPFNQPQHF. CDR3 DNA: TGTGCCAGCAGTCCCTCGGACAGGGGCCCTTTCAATCAGCCCCAGCATTTT.

The genes are TRBV27 and TRBJ2-2; 7 bases agree with TRBD1. In germline, CDR1 is MNHEY, CDR2 SMNVEV (reference sequence). The V segment lost 4 bases and the J segment 4 bases; nucleotides outside the gene matches: 6. There are 15 residues in the CDR3. This CDR3 reads CASSSRGLGTGELFF. The CDR3 DNA is TGTGCCAGCAGTTCTAGGGGGCTGGGCACCGGGGAGCTGTTTTTT.

The rearrangement joins TRBV7-8 to TRBJ2-1, with 10 bases that match TRBD1. Trimming cost V 4 bases and J 1 base; bases outside gene matches: 1. The CDR3 covers 15 residues. Germline CDR1 reads SGHVS; CDR2 reads FQNEAQ. CDR3: CASSSGQGSYNEQFF. In DNA form, the CDR3 reads TGTGCCAGCAGCTCGGGACAGGGGTCCTACAATGAGCAGTTCTTC.

V is TRBV30 and J is TRBJ2-7, with 8 bases aligning to TRBD2. Trimming cost V 2 bases and J 2 bases; bases outside gene matches: 11. The CDR3 extends over 16 amino acids. From germline, CDR1 is GTSNPN and CDR2 SVGIG (reference sequence). CDR3 amino acids: CAWSSSGTSRAYEQYF. CDR3 DNA sequence: TGTGCCTGGAGTTCATCCGGGACTAGTAGGGCCTACGAGCAGTACTTC.

The J gene is TRBJ2-3, the V gene TRBV4-1, with 9 positions matching TRBD2. Trimming cost V 1 base and J 0 bases; bases outside gene matches: 11. Germline V CDR1 and CDR2: MGHRA, YSYEKL. The CDR3 is made up of 19 amino acids. The CDR3 region is CASSQGRAGGSTSTDTQYF. The CDR3 DNA follows: TGCGCCAGCAGCCAAGGCCGAGCGGGGGGCTCTACTAGCACAGATACGCAGTATTTT.

CDR3: CASILSSYNSPLHF. The CDR3 coding sequence is TGCGCCAGCATATTGAGCTCCTATAATTCACCCCTCCACTTT. The chain has TRBV23-1 and TRBJ1-6; D is ambiguous. TRBV23-1 counts as an open reading frame of uncertain function. CDR3 length: 14 amino acids. Deletions cut 7 bases from V and 0 bases from J, with 7 bases between.

V gene TRBV11-3 combines with J gene TRBJ2-6, with no clear D. CDR1 is SGHNT, CDR2 YENEEA, per germline. Between the trimmed V and J ends, which lost 3 bases and 0 bases, there was a span of 6 bases. The CDR3 runs 15 residues. The CDR3 here is CASSLRLSGANVLTF. CDR3 coding DNA: TGTGCCAGCAGCTTGAGGCTCTCTGGGGCCAACGTCCTGACTTTC.

The rearrangement uses TRBV11-3 and TRBJ1-1, with a tentative D call TRBD1 (6 bases). V shed 1 base and J shed 0 bases, with 21 bases lying between them. The CDR3 spans 19 residues. Germline V gene data show CDR1 as SGHNT and CDR2 as YENEEA. CDR3 sequence reads: CASSLASRSGRDMNTEAFF. The CDR3 coding sequence is TGTGCCAGCAGCTTAGCCTCCCGTTCGGGCAGGGACATGAACACTGAAGCTTTCTTT.

The rearrangement links TRBV28 to TRBJ2-7; D remains ambiguous. Germline V gene sequence: CDR1 MDHEN, CDR2 SYDVKM. The CDR3 sequence is 13 residues long. V lost 4 bases to trimming and J lost 2 bases, with 9 bases between them. The CDR3 nucleotides are TGTGCCAGCAGTTCGAGCCCTGCCTACGAGCAGTACTTC. It is translated as CASSSSPAYEQYF.

The CDR3 DNA sequence: TGTGCCTGGAGTGGGACAGGTCGAGGGACCGGGGAGCTGTTTTTT. Protein product: CAWSGTGRGTGELFF. V gene TRBV30 combines with J gene TRBJ2-2; 7 bases are a match to TRBD1. The CDR3 is made up of 15 amino acids. Looked up from germline, CDR1 is GTSNPN and CDR2 is SVGIG (reference sequence). J gave up 5 bases and V 1 base, and 7 bases lay outside the gene matches.

This chain links TRBV29-1 with TRBJ1-1; TRBD1 is a possible D gene (6 bases). V was pared by 7 bases and J by 3 bases, with 18 bases between. Germline V lookup: CDR1 SQVTM, CDR2 ANQGSEA. CDR3 length: 14 residues. The chain's CDR3 is CSALTQGLYTEAFF. CDR3 in DNA: TGCAGCGCCTTAACTCAGGGGCTTTACACTGAAGCTTTCTTT.

Written as DNA, the CDR3 is TGTGCCAGCAGTTACCAGGATAGCAATCAGCCCCAGCATTTT. Its translation: CASSYQDSNQPQHF. J is TRBJ1-5 and V is TRBV6-6; D ambiguous. V was clipped by 2 bases and J by 0 bases, with 5 bases between them. The length of the CDR3 is 14 residues. Looked up from germline, CDR1 is MNHNY and CDR2 is SVGAGI (reference sequence).

The rearrangement joins TRBV4-3 to TRBJ2-2; D may match TRBD1 or TRBD2 (5 bases each). CDR1 and CDR2 (germline): LGHNA, YSLEER. V lost 0 bases, J lost 6 bases, and 11 bases lay in between. This CDR3 is 15 amino acids long. The CDR3 sequence: CASSQEGRWAGELFF. CDR3 in DNA: TGCGCCAGCAGCCAAGAGGGACGGTGGGCCGGGGAGCTGTTTTTT.

J is TRBJ2-3 and V is TRBV10-3, with no clear D. Trimming took off 0 bases at V and 8 bases at J, with 3 bases between the two ends. The germline gives CDR1 ENHRY, CDR2 SYGVKD. CDR3 length equals 11 residues. CDR3 DNA: TGTGCCATCAGTGAGTCGGCTACGCAGTATTTT. Its protein product is CAISESATQYF.

The chain combines TRBV11-1 with TRBJ2-1; 10 positions match TRBD2. The CDR3 contains 14 residues. Trimming cost V 2 bases and J 7 bases; bases outside gene matches: 2. Germline-derived CDR1 and CDR2 are SGHAT and FQDESV (reference sequence). The CDR3 loop is CASSLPSGGNEQFF. In nucleotides, the CDR3 is TGTGCCAGCAGCTTACCTAGCGGGGGAAATGAGCAGTTCTTC. Filled out from reference TRBV11-1 and TRBJ2-1, the complete variable domain reads EAEVAQSPRYKITEKSQAVAFWCDPISGHATLYWYRQILGQGPELLVQFQDESVVDDSQLPKDRFSAERLKGVDSTLKIQPAELGDSAMYLCASSLPSGGNEQFFGPGTRLTVL.

The V call is TRBV18, the J call TRBJ2-7; a weak D match, TRBD1 (5 bases). The CDR3 is 15 amino acids. Trimming pared 1 base from V and 2 bases from J, leaving 12 bases between. The germline V gene encodes CDR1 KGHSH and CDR2 LQKENI. For the CDR3, the DNA is TGTGCCAGCTCACCACGGGGCAGCCCCACCTACGAGCAGTACTTC. Its protein is CASSPRGSPTYEQYF.

This chain connects TRBV30 to TRBJ1-4, with 10 bases identical to TRBD1. Germline loops: CDR1 GTSNPN, CDR2 SVGIG (reference sequence). The CDR3 consists of 15 residues. V lost 2 bases, J lost 7 bases, and 7 bases stayed unmatched. The CDR3 protein is CAWSPARTGGEKLFF. In nucleotides, the CDR3 is TGTGCCTGGAGTCCGGCCCGGACAGGGGGTGAAAAACTGTTTTTT.

V usage is TRBV5-1 and J usage is TRBJ2-7, with D maybe TRBD1 (5 bases). V was pared by 5 bases and J by 7 bases, with 16 bases between. The germline V gene encodes CDR1 SGHRS and CDR2 YFSETQ. The CDR3 is 13 amino acids. Here the CDR3 reads CASSPDLQEEQYF. In DNA form, the CDR3 reads TGCGCCAGCAGTCCCGATCTACAGGAGGAGCAGTACTTC. Variable domain in full (rest from reference TRBV5-1 and TRBJ2-7): KAGVTQTPRYLIKTRGQQVTLSCSPISGHRSVSWYQQTPGQGLQFLFEYFSETQRNKGNFPGRFSGRQFSNSRSEMNVSTLELGDSALYLCASSPDLQEEQYFGPGTRLTVT.

The CDR3 coding sequence is TGTGCCAGCAGTTACTCAGGGGGCACTGAAGCTTTCTTT. This translates into CASSYSGGTEAFF. The V and J genes are TRBV6-6 and TRBJ1-1; D is possibly TRBD1 (6 bases). Germline CDR1 and CDR2: MNHNY and SVGAGI (reference sequence). The CDR3 totals 13 residues. V was shortened by 0 bases and J by 4 bases, with 6 bases between the two germline ends.

CDR3 coding DNA: TGTGCCAGCAGAGACGCGGGGGGCCCCGGGAAAGAGACCCAGTACTTC. Protein sequence: CASRDAGGPGKETQYF. V and J are TRBV21-1 and TRBJ2-5; the table's D call of TRBD2 was not tested on the DNA. TRBV21-1 is noted as a pseudogene. The CDR3 loop spans 16 amino acids.

This chain links TRBV30 with TRBJ2-6; D assignment may be TRBD1 or TRBD2 (5 bases each). The CDR3 has 14 amino acids. V shed 8 bases and J shed 1 base, with 12 bases lying between them. Germline V gene data show CDR1 as GTSNPN and CDR2 as SVGIG (reference sequence). The CDR3 is CARLGGSGANVLTF. The CDR3 DNA reads as TGTGCCCGTCTTGGGGGATCTGGGGCCAACGTCCTGACTTTC.

The chain combines TRBV2 with TRBJ1-1, with D hard to call. Per germline, CDR1 SNHLY and CDR2 FYNNEI. CDR3 length equals 12 residues. The V end lost 5 bases, the J end lost 2 bases, and 6 bases lay between the germline ends. The CDR3 coding sequence is TGTGCCAGCAGTTCAGGAAACACTGAAGCTTTCTTT. Translated: CASSSGNTEAFF.

The chain uses TRBV7-3 and TRBJ1-5, with D possibly being TRBD1 (5 bases). The germline V and J ends were trimmed by 3 bases and 7 bases, with 19 bases remaining between them. This CDR3 is built from 16 residues. The germline gives CDR1 SGHTA, CDR2 FQGTGA. In DNA, the CDR3 is TGTGCCAGCAGCTTCATTCAGGGCAGGGTGGAACAGCCCCAGCATTTT. Encoded protein: CASSFIQGRVEQPQHF.